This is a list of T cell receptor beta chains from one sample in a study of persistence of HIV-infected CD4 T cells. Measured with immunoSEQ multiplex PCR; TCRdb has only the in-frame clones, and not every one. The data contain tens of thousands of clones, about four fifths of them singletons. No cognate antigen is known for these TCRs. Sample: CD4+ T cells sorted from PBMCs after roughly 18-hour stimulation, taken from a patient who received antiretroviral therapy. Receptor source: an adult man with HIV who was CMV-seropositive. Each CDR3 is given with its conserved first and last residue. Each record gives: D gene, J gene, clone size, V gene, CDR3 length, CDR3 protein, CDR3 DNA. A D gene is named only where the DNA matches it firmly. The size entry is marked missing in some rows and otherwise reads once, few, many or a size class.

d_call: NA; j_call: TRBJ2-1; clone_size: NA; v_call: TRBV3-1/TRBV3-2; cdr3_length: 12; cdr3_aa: CASSRRGAEQFF; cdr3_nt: TGTGCCAGCAGCCGAAGAGGTGCTGAGCAGTTCTTC
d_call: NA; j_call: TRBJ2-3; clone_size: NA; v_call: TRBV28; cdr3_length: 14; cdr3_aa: CASKVGGATDTQYF; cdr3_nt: TGTGCCAGCAAGGTGGGGGGTGCCACAGATACGCAGTATTTT
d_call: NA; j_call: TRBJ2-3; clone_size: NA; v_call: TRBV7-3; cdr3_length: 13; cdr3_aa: CASSLTTTDTQYF; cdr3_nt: TGTGCCAGCAGCTTAACTACCACAGATACGCAGTATTTT
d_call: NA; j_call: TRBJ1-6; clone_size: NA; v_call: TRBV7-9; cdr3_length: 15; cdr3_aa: CASRTGSSYNSPLHF; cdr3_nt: TGTGCCAGCAGGACAGGATCCTCCTATAATTCACCCCTCCACTTT
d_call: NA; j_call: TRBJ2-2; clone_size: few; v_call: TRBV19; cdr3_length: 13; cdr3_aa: CASTLRDTGELFF; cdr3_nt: TGTGCCAGTACCTTGCGGGACACCGGGGAGCTGTTTTTT
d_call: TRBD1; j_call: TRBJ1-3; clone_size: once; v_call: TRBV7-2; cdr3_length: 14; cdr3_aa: CASSSPGQGNTIYF; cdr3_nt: TGTGCCAGCAGCTCCCCGGGACAGGGAAACACCATATATTTT
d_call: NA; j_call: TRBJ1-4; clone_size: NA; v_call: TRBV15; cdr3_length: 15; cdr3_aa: CATSRSSSTNEKLFF; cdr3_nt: TGTGCCACCAGCAGGTCAAGTTCAACTAATGAAAAACTGTTTTTT
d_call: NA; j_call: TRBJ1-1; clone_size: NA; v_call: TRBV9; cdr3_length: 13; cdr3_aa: CASSVAKDTEAFF; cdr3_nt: TGTGCCAGCAGCGTAGCTAAAGACACTGAAGCTTTCTTT
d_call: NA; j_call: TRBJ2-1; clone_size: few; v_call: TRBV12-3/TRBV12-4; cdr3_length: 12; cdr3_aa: CASSLWGRKRFF; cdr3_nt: TGTGCCAGCAGTTTATGGGGACGGAAAAGGTTCTTC
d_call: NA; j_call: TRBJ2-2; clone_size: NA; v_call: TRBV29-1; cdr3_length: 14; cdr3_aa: CSVQGTEISGELFF; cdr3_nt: TGCAGCGTCCAGGGCACCGAAATATCCGGGGAGCTGTTTTTT
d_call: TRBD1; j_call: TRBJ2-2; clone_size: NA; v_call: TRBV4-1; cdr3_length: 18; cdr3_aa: CASSPGAHRGIYTGELFF; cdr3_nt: TGCGCCAGCAGCCCAGGAGCCCACAGGGGTATATACACCGGGGAGCTGTTTTTT
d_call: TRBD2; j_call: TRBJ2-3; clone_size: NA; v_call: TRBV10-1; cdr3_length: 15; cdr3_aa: CASSPGTSFTDTQYF; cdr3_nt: TGCGCCAGCAGTCCGGGGACTAGCTTCACAGATACGCAGTATTTT
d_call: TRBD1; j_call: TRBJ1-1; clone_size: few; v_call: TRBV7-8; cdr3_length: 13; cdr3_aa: CASSRDRGGEAFF; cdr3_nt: TGTGCCAGCAGCCGGGACAGGGGAGGTGAAGCTTTCTTT
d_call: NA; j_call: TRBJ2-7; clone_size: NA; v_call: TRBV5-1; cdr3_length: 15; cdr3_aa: CASSFQGPDTYEQYF; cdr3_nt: TGCGCCAGCAGCTTTCAGGGGCCCGACACTTACGAGCAGTACTTC
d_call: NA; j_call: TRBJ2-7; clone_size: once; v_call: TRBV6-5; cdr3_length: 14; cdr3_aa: CASSATTSSYEQYF; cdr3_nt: TGTGCCAGCAGCGCAACGACATCTTCCTACGAGCAGTACTTC
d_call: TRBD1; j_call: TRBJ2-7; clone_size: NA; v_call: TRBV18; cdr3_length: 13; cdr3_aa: CASSPRTGREQYF; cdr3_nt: TGTGCCAGCTCACCGCGGACAGGGCGCGAGCAGTACTTC
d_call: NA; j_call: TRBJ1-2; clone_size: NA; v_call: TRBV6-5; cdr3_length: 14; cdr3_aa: CASSYSGGNYGYTF; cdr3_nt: TGTGCCAGCAGTTACTCAGGGGGGAACTATGGCTACACCTTC
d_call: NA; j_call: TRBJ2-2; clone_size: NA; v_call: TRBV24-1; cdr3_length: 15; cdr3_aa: CATSSSARGTGELFF; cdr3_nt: TGTGCCACCAGTTCCTCGGCCAGGGGAACCGGGGAGCTGTTTTTT
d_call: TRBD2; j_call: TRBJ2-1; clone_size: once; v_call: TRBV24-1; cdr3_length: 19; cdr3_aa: CATSAVSGGTLIKNNEQFF; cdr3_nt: TGTGCCACCAGTGCCGTTAGCGGGGGGACCCTCATAAAAAACAATGAGCAGTTCTTC
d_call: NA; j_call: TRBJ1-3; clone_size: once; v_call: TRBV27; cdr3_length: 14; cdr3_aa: CASSLTTAGNTIYF; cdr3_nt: TGTGCCAGCAGTTTAACAACGGCGGGAAACACCATATATTTT
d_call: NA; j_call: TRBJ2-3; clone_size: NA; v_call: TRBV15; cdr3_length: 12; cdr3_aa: CATSTFTDTQYF; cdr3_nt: TGTGCCACCAGCACTTTTACAGATACGCAGTATTTT
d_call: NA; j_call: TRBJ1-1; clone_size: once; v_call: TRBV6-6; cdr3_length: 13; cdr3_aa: CASSRELNTEAFF; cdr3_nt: TGTGCCAGCAGTCGGGAACTGAACACTGAAGCTTTCTTT
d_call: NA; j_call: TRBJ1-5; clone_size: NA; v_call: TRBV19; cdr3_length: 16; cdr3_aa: CASSISQRRNNQPQHF; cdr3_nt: TGTGCCAGTAGTATAAGTCAGAGACGCAACAATCAGCCCCAGCATTTT
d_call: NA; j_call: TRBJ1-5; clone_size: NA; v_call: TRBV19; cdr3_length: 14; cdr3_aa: CASSPPLSNQPQHF; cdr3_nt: TGTGCCAGTAGCCCGCCGCTTAGCAATCAGCCCCAGCATTTT
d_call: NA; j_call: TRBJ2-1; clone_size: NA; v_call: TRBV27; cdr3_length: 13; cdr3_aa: CASAVTPYNEQFF; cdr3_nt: TGTGCCAGTGCAGTAACTCCCTACAATGAGCAGTTCTTC
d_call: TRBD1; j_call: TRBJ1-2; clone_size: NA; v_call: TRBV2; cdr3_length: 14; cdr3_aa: CASSLGGQGGGYTF; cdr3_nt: TGTGCCAGCAGCCTAGGGGGACAGGGCGGCGGCTACACCTTC
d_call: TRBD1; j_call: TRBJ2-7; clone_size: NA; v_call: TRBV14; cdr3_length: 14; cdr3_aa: CASSPLGQANEQYF; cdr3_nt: TGTGCCAGCAGCCCCCTAGGACAGGCGAACGAGCAGTACTTC
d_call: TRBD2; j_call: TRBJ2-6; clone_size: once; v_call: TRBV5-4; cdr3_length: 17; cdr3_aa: CASRAGLRTSGANVLTF; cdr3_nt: TGTGCCAGCAGAGCGGGACTGAGAACTTCTGGGGCCAACGTCCTGACTTTC
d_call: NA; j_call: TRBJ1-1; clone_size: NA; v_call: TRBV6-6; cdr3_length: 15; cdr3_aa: CASGPSGATNTEAFF; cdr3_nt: TGTGCCAGCGGTCCTTCGGGGGCAACGAACACTGAAGCTTTCTTT
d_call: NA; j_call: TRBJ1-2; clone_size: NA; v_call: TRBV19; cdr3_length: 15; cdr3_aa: CASRNPGLRGEGYTF; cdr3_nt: TGTGCCAGTAGGAACCCGGGACTCCGAGGGGAGGGCTACACCTTC
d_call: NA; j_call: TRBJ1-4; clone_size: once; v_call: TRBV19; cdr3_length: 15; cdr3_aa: CASSIVWATNEKLFF; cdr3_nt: TGTGCCAGTAGTATCGTCTGGGCAACTAATGAAAAACTGTTTTTT
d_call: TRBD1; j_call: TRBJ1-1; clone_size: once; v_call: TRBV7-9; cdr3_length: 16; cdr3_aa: CASSSRGHRVETEAFF; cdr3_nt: TGTGCCAGCAGCTCCAGGGGGCACAGGGTAGAAACTGAAGCTTTCTTT
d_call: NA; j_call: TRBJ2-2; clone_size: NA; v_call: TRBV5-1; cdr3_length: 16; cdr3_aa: CASSPTGTDPTGELFF; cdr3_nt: TGCGCCAGCAGCCCGACCGGGACTGACCCGACCGGGGAGCTGTTTTTT
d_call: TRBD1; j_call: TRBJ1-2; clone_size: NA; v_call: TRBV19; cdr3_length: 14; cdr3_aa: CASTPGGANYGYTF; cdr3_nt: TGTGCCAGTACCCCAGGGGGCGCTAACTATGGCTACACCTTC
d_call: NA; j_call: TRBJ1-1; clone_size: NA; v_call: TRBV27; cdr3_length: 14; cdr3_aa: CASSFQGSNTEAFF; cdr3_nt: TGTGCCAGCAGTTTTCAGGGGTCGAACACTGAAGCTTTCTTT
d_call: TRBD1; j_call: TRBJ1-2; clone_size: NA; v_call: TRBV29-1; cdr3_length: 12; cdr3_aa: CSVEGTGAGYTF; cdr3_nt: TGCAGCGTTGAAGGGACAGGGGCTGGCTACACCTTC
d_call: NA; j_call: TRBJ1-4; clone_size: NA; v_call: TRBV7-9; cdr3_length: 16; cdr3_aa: CASSFRGPATNEKLFF; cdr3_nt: TGTGCCAGCAGCTTCAGGGGCCCTGCAACTAATGAAAAACTGTTTTTT
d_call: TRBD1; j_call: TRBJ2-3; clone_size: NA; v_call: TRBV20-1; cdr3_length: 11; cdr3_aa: CSAWTGDTQYF; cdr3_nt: TGCAGTGCTTGGACAGGGGATACGCAGTATTTT
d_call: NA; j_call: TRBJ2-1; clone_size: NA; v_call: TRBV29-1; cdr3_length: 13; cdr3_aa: CSVASGANNEQFF; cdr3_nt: TGCAGCGTTGCTTCGGGGGCAAACAATGAGCAGTTCTTC
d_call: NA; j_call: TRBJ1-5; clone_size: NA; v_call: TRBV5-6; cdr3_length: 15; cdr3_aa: CASSESGTSYQPQHF; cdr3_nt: TGTGCCAGCAGCGAATCCGGGACCTCATATCAGCCCCAGCATTTT
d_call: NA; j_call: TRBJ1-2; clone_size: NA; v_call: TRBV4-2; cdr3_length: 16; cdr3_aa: CASSQVEGRPNYGYTF; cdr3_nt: TGTGCCAGCAGCCAAGTAGAGGGCAGGCCTAACTATGGCTACACCTTC
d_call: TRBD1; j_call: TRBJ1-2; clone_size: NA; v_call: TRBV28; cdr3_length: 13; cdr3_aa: CASSSRGVEGYTF; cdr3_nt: TGTGCCAGCAGCTCCAGGGGGGTGGAGGGCTACACCTTC